This T cell receptor beta chain was obtained from a study of T cell responses to AZD1222 COVID-19 vaccine. Whole-study context: Some second doses came at about 4 weeks and others at about 12 weeks; these were pooled. General observations from the study: Among the donors, most were white British and more were female, and clonal diversity was possibly underestimated.

Data came from immunoSEQ multiplex PCR; TCRdb stores just in-frame clones and leaves some out. The sample has fewer than 200,000 clones, around 89% seen once. CDR1 and CDR2 (germline): MDHEN, SYDVKM. Deletions cut 8 bases from V and 8 bases from J, with 13 bases between. The CDR3 is 12 residues long. Concerning this clone itself: Antigen unknown.

J is TRBJ1-5 and V is TRBV28, with D perhaps TRBD1 (6 bases). This specimen consisted of peripheral blood, obtained on day 0 of AZD1222 vaccination. The receptor's source is an adult in good health. CDR3 DNA sequence: TGTGCCAGCTCTACAGGGTGGAAGCCCCAGCATTTT. It yields the protein CASSTGWKPQHF.